This is a list of T cell receptor beta chains from one sample in a study of shared clonotypes between healthy human individuals. The method was immunoSEQ multiplex PCR; TCRdb's version includes in-frame clones alone and lacks a portion of them. This sample yields some 480,000 clones, of which roughly 78% are seen a single time; approximately 12% belongs to the top ten. Material: PBMCs. These receptors were obtained from a woman in her 40s in good health. Some clones in this sample may be carry-over from other donors' samples. The CDR3 runs from the conserved cysteine through the conserved F or W. D genes are given only for firm matches. Size tells how often a clone was seen (once, few, many) or the class of an expanded clone, and some rows leave it out.

CDR3 DNA: TGTGCCAGCAGTCGGGGACTAGCGGGAGTCCCCTACGAGCAGTACTTC
CDR3 protein: CASSRGLAGVPYEQYF
J gene: TRBJ2-7
V gene: TRBV27
clone size: few
CDR3 length: 16
D gene: TRBD2

CDR3 DNA: TGCGCCAGCAGCGAGGGGAGAGCTAGCTATGGCTACACCTTC
CDR3 protein: CASSEGRASYGYTF
J gene: TRBJ1-2
V gene: TRBV5-1
clone size: .
CDR3 length: 14
D gene: .

CDR3 DNA: TGTGCCAGCAGCTCCCTGTGGCATGACTATGGCTACACCTTC
CDR3 protein: CASSSLWHDYGYTF
J gene: TRBJ1-2
V gene: TRBV7-9
clone size: .
CDR3 length: 14
D gene: .

CDR3 DNA: TGTGCCAGTACCTCCTCACCGGGACGGAACTACGAGCAGTACTTC
CDR3 protein: CASTSSPGRNYEQYF
J gene: TRBJ2-7
V gene: TRBV19
clone size: .
CDR3 length: 15
D gene: .

CDR3 DNA: TGTGCCAGCAGCGTTTGGAGTGGGACCTTTGGCGAGCAGTACTTC
CDR3 protein: CASSVWSGTFGEQYF
J gene: TRBJ2-7
V gene: TRBV5-6
clone size: .
CDR3 length: 15
D gene: .

CDR3 DNA: TGTGCCAGCAGTTTTGGCCAGGGCTCCTACAATGAGCAGTTCTTC
CDR3 protein: CASSFGQGSYNEQFF
J gene: TRBJ2-1
V gene: TRBV27
clone size: few
CDR3 length: 15
D gene: .

CDR3 DNA: TGTGCCAGCGGCAGAACCTACGAGCAGTACTTC
CDR3 protein: CASGRTYEQYF
J gene: TRBJ2-7
V gene: TRBV28
clone size: .
CDR3 length: 11
D gene: .

CDR3 DNA: TGCGCCAGCAGCCAAGATTTCAGGTATACCGGGGAGCTGTTTTTT
CDR3 protein: CASSQDFRYTGELFF
J gene: TRBJ2-2
V gene: TRBV4-1
clone size: .
CDR3 length: 15
D gene: .

CDR3 DNA: TGTGCCAGCAGTCCCTCTAGCGCTACCTACGAGCAGTACTTC
CDR3 protein: CASSPSSATYEQYF
J gene: TRBJ2-7
V gene: TRBV6-6
clone size: many
CDR3 length: 14
D gene: .

CDR3 DNA: TGTGCCAGCAGCTTCGGACGCAGGGATGAAAAACTGTTTTTT
CDR3 protein: CASSFGRRDEKLFF
J gene: TRBJ1-4
V gene: TRBV5-8
clone size: .
CDR3 length: 14
D gene: .

CDR3 DNA: TGTGCCAGCTGTATGAGCCTCGGGAACACCGGGGAGCTGTTTTTT
CDR3 protein: CASCMSLGNTGELFF
J gene: TRBJ2-2
V gene: TRBV6-5
clone size: .
CDR3 length: 15
D gene: .

CDR3 DNA: TGTGCCAGCTCACCCGGACAGGGTCTGACCTACGAGCAGTACTTC
CDR3 protein: CASSPGQGLTYEQYF
J gene: TRBJ2-7
V gene: TRBV18
clone size: .
CDR3 length: 15
D gene: TRBD1

CDR3 DNA: TGTGCCAGCAGTTTACGTGGGCACACCATATATTTT
CDR3 protein: CASSLRGHTIYF
J gene: TRBJ1-3
V gene: TRBV28
clone size: .
CDR3 length: 12
D gene: .

CDR3 DNA: TGTGCCAGCAGCGTGGGCCCTCGGGGAGATACGCAGTATTTT
CDR3 protein: CASSVGPRGDTQYF
J gene: TRBJ2-3
V gene: TRBV9
clone size: .
CDR3 length: 14
D gene: .

CDR3 DNA: TGTGCCAGCAGCCCTAACCCAAGGACAGGGGTAAAGACTGAAGCTTTCTTT
CDR3 protein: CASSPNPRTGVKTEAFF
J gene: TRBJ1-1
V gene: TRBV7-3
clone size: .
CDR3 length: 17
D gene: TRBD1

CDR3 DNA: TGTGCCTGGAGTTCCCCCTCCAGAGGGGGGACCCAGTACTTC
CDR3 protein: CAWSSPSRGGTQYF
J gene: TRBJ2-5
V gene: TRBV30
clone size: .
CDR3 length: 14
D gene: .

CDR3 DNA: TGTGCCAGCAGGGGAGGCAGGGGCAGGAATCAGCCCCAGCATTTT
CDR3 protein: CASRGGRGRNQPQHF
J gene: TRBJ1-5
V gene: TRBV28
clone size: .
CDR3 length: 15
D gene: .

CDR3 DNA: TGTGCCAGCAGTGAAGATCCCGCGGGACAGGGGCTCTACGAGCAGTACTTC
CDR3 protein: CASSEDPAGQGLYEQYF
J gene: TRBJ2-7
V gene: TRBV6-1
clone size: .
CDR3 length: 17
D gene: TRBD1

CDR3 DNA: TGTGCCAGCAGCTTGGTTAGCTCCTACGAGCAGTACTTC
CDR3 protein: CASSLVSSYEQYF
J gene: TRBJ2-7
V gene: TRBV5-6
clone size: .
CDR3 length: 13
D gene: .

CDR3 DNA: TGTGCCAGTACGCCCGGGACAGCGGCCTACAATGAGCAGTTCTTC
CDR3 protein: CASTPGTAAYNEQFF
J gene: TRBJ2-1
V gene: TRBV19
clone size: .
CDR3 length: 15
D gene: TRBD1